Listed below are T cell receptor beta chains from one sample, sequenced in a study of Tregs in tolerant kidney transplant recipients. Libraries were prepared by immunoSEQ multiplex PCR; TCRdb keeps only in-frame clonotypes and omits some of them. The data contain more than 95,000 clones, roughly 92% of them seen just once; the ten biggest clones take up around 0.58%. The sample taken for sequencing was CD4+ T cells from blood. All receptors derive from a human donor in good health. Each CDR3 is given without its conserved first and last residue. The D gene is left open where the match is weak. Clone size appears in some rows only: once, few, many, or a class for an expanded clone.

. . TRBV5-5 ASSSRNFQETQY
. . TRBV7-9 ASSLLDGQPQH
. . TRBV6-6 ASSYRRASSYEQY
. . TRBV19 ASSMGEGQSNQPQH
TRBD2 . TRBV5-1 ASSFLAGQNEQF
. . TRBV4-1 ASSQLAGTPYEQY
. . TRBV7-9 ASSFGRANSPLH
. . TRBV5-4 ASSLRQTGEAF
. . TRBV19 ASSINGDYGYT
. . TRBV1 TSSLISRDFNNEQF
TRBD2 . TRBV7-3 ASSSRATSGATDTQY
TRBD1 . TRBV28 ASNTGDYGYT
. . TRBV5-8 ASSTRDPLHREQY
. . TRBV18 ASSDSSYNEQF
. . TRBV19 ASTTPGLNEKLF
TRBD2 . TRBV2 ASRALGLAGGQETQY
. . TRBV5-5 ASSFTGLSGANVLT
. . TRBV2 ASKPRAGLNTEAF
. . TRBV10-3 AISESFQETQY
TRBD1 . TRBV6-6 ASTLPGGDAF
. once TRBV6-6 ASFPPGGQGYEQY
. . TRBV19 ASSIGVRGTEAF
. few TRBV29-1 SVNGRGPGGTQY